This record looks at one T cell receptor beta chain sequence and its context. Original methodology: Amplification of reference gene primers was used by the study to estimate nucleated cell counts. TCRdb keeps only in-frame clones here, not all; method: immunoSEQ multiplex PCR. Clone size and V and J calls were adopted from that table, with D and trimming inferred from the DNA. This repertoire shows some 220,000 clones, roughly 91% found once; its top ten account for 0.8% to 0.95%. The data are from a study of blood T cell repertoires in COVID-19. In the study overall: COVID-19 samples collected from the United States, Italy and Spain covered acute and convalescent phases. The analysed material was cDNA or gDNA that came from T cells, B-cell-depleted T cells, or PBMCs.

The CDR3 totals 16 residues. J lost 5 bases, V lost 2 bases, and 10 bases had no gene match. Germline lookup yields CDR1 KGHSH and CDR2 LQKENI. The receptor was isolated from a man aged 25 to 40 with COVID-19, enrolled during active disease. The chain carries TRBV18 and TRBJ1-1; 8 bases line up with TRBD1. Material for sequencing was peripheral blood. The CDR3 DNA sequence: TGTGCCAGCTCACCAAGACAGGGGCAATCTGGTACTGAAGCTTTCTTT. Its translation: CASSPRQGQSGTEAFF.